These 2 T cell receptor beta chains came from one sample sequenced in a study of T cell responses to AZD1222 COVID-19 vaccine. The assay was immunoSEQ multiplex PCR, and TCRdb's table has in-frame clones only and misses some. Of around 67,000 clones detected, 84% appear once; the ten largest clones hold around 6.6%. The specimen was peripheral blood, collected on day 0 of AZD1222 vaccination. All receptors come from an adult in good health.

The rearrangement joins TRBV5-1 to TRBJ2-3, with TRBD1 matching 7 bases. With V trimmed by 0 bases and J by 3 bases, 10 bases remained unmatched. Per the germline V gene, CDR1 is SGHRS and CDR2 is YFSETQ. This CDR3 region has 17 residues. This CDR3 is CASSLERRTGMTDTQYF. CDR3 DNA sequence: TGCGCCAGCAGCTTGGAAAGGCGGACAGGCATGACAGATACGCAGTATTTT.

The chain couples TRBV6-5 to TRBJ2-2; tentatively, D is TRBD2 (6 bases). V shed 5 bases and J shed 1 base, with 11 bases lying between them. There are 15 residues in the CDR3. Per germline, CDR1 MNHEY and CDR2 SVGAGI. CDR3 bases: TGTGCCAGCAGTATGGGGGGTATGAACACCGGGGAGCTGTTTTTT. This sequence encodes CASSMGGMNTGELFF.